This entry lists 2 T cell receptor beta chains sequenced from one sample in a study of MAIT cells during Salmonella Paratyphi A infection. These receptors have no identified antigens. Study results and caveats: MAIT TRBV usage was oligoclonal, favouring TRBV20 and TRBV6.

TCRdb reprocessed the 5' RACE reads with MiXCR, giving one entry per CDR3 protein. Of about 940 distinct CDR3 sequences in the sample, around 23% are singletons; the top ten hold roughly 63%. The time point denotes: before S. Paratyphi A challenge (baseline). MAIT cells were sorted by flow cytometry as Valpha7.2+ CD161+ T cells. The sequences come from MAIT cells from blood, collected at the first sampling point of the challenge study. Source of these receptors: a person aged 18-70 years who was deliberately infected with Salmonella Paratyphi A in a paratyphoid fever challenge study.

Judged by abundance, this clonotype is medium-sized. The rearrangement links TRBV4-3 to TRBJ2-6; TRBD1 agrees at 8 bases. The V gene's germline CDR1 is LGHNA and CDR2 YSLEER. The CDR3 has 18 amino acids. V shed 1 base and J 4 bases; nucleotides not matched to a gene: 9. The CDR3: CASSQASTGAEGANVLTF. The CDR3 DNA is TGCGCCAGCAGCCAAGCCTCGACAGGGGCGGAAGGGGCCAACGTCCTGACTTTC.

The rearrangement links TRBV6-2 or TRBV6-3 to TRBJ2-1; 9 nucleotides line up with TRBD2. Losses at the gene ends were 7 bases for V and 2 bases for J; bases not matched to a gene: 9. CDR1 is MNHEY and CDR2 is SVGEGT in the germline V gene. The CDR3 consists of 16 residues. CDR3: CASIPNSGSTYNEQFF. CDR3 nucleotides: TGTGCCAGCATCCCTAATAGCGGGAGCACCTACAATGAGCAGTTCTTC.